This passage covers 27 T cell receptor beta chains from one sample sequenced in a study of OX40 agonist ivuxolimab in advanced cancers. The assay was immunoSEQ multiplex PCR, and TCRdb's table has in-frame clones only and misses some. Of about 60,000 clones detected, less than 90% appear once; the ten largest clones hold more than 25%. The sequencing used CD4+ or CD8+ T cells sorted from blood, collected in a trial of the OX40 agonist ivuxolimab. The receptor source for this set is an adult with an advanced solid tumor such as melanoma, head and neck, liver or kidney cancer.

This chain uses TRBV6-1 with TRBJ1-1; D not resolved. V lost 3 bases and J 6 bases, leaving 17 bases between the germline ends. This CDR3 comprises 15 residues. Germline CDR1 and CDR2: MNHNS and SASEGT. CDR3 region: CASSDDAPSGAEAFF. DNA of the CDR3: TGTGCCAGCAGTGACGACGCTCCCAGTGGCGCTGAAGCTTTCTTT.

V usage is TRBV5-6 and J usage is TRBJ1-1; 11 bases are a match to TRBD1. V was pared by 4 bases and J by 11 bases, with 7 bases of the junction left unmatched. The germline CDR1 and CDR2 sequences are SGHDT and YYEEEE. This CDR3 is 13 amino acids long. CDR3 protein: CASSPGQGATAFF. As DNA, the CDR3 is TGTGCCAGCAGCCCTGGACAGGGGGCGACGGCTTTCTTT.

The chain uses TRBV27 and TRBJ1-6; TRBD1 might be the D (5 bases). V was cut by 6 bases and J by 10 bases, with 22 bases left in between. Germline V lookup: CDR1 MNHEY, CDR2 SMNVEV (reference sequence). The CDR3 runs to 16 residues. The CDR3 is CASSPNGAGVDSPLHF. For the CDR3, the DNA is TGTGCCAGCAGCCCTAACGGGGCCGGGGTGGACTCACCCCTCCACTTT.

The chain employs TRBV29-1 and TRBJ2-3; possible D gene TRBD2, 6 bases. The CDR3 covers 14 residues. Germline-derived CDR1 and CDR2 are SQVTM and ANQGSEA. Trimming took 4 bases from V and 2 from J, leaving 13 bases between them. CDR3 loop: CSVGGTLLTDTQYF. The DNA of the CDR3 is TGCAGCGTTGGCGGGACGTTACTCACAGATACGCAGTATTTT.

CDR3 sequence reads: CASSSMAPGLPSGANVLTF. CDR3 DNA sequence: TGTGCCAGCAGCTCGATGGCCCCGGGCCTCCCCTCTGGGGCCAACGTCCTGACTTTC. The chain couples TRBV7-8 to TRBJ2-6; D not certain. The CDR3 sequence is 19 residues long. The V end lost 4 bases, the J end lost 0 bases, and 19 bases lay between the germline ends. From germline, CDR1 is SGHVS and CDR2 FQNEAQ. The full variable domain, completed using reference TRBV7-8 and TRBJ2-6, is GAGVSQSPRYKVAKRGQDVALRCDPISGHVSLFWYQQALGQGPEFLTYFQNEAQLDKSGLPSDRFFAERPEGSVSTLKIQRTQQEDSAVYLCASSSMAPGLPSGANVLTFGAGSRLTVL.

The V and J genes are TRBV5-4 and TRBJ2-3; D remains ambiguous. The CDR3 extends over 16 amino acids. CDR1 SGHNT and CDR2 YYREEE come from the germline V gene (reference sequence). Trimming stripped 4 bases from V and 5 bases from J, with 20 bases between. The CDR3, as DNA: TGTGCCAGCAGCGGAGACCAAGCCGGTAGTCGAGATACGCAGTATTTT. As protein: CASSGDQAGSRDTQYF. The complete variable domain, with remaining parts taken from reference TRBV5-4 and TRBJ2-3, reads ETGVTQSPTHLIKTRGQQVTLRCSSQSGHNTVSWYQQALGQGPQFIFQYYREEENGRGNFPPRFSGLQFPNYSSELNVNALELDDSALYLCASSGDQAGSRDTQYFGPGTRLTVL.

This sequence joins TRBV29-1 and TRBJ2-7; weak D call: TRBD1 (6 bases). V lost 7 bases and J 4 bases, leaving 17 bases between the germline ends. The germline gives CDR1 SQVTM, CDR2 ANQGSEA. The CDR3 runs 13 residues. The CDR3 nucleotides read TGCAGCGCCTCCGCGACAGGACCTTACGAGCAGTACTTC. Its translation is CSASATGPYEQYF.

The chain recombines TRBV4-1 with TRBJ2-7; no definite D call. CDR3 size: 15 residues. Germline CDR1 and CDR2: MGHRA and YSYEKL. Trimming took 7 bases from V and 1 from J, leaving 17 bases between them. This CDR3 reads CASTPNDRISYEQYF. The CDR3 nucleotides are TGCGCCAGCACCCCTAACGACCGTATTTCCTACGAGCAGTACTTC.

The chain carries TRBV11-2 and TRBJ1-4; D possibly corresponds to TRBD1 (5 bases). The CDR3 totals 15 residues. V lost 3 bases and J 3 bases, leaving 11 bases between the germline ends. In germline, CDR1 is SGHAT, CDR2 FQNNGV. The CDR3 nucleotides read TGTGCCAGCAGCTTTAGGGGACTATCTAATGAAAAACTGTTTTTT. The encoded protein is CASSFRGLSNEKLFF.

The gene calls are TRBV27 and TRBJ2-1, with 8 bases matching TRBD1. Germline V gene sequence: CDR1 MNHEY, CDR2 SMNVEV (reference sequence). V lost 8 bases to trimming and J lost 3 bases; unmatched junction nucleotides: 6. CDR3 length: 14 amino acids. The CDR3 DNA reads TGTGCCAGCCGTTGGACAGGGCTCTACAATGAGCAGTTCTTC. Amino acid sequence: CASRWTGLYNEQFF.

The CDR3 nucleotides are TGTGCCAGCAGCGCGGGAAGGGGGCAAGATGGCTACACCTTC. Encoded protein: CASSAGRGQDGYTF. V and J are TRBV5-4 and TRBJ1-2, with 7 bases aligning to TRBD1. The CDR3 length is 14 residues. Germline assignment: CDR1 SGHNT and CDR2 YYREEE (reference sequence). The ends lost 4 bases at V and 6 bases at J; junction bases unmatched: 9.

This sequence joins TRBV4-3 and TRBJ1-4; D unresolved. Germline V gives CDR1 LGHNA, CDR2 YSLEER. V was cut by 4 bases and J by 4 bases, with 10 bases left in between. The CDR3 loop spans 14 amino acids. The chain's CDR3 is CASSPSGRNEKLFF. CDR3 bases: TGCGCCAGCAGCCCTTCCGGACGTAATGAAAAACTGTTTTTT.

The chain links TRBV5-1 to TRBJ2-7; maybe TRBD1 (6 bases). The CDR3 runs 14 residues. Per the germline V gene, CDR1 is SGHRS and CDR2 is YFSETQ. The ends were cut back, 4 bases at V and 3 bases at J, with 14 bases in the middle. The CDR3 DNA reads TGCGCCAGCAGCGGGGGCAACGGTCACTACGAGCAGTACTTC. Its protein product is CASSGGNGHYEQYF. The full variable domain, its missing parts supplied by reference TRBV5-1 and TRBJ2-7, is KAGVTQTPRYLIKTRGQQVTLSCSPISGHRSVSWYQQTPGQGLQFLFEYFSETQRNKGNFPGRFSGRQFSNSRSEMNVSTLELGDSALYLCASSGGNGHYEQYFGPGTRLTVT.

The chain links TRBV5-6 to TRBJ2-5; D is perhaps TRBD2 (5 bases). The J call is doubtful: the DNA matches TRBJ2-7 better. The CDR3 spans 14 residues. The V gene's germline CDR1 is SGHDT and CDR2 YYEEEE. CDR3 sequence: CASSLGGSSYEQYF. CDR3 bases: TGTGCCAGCAGCTTGGGAGGGAGTTCCTACGAGCAGTACTTC.

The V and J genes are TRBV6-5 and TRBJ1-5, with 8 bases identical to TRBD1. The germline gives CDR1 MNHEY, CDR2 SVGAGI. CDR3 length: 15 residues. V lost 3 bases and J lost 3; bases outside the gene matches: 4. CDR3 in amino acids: CASSYSTGANQPQHF. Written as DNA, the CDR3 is TGTGCCAGCAGTTATTCGACAGGGGCCAATCAGCCCCAGCATTTT.

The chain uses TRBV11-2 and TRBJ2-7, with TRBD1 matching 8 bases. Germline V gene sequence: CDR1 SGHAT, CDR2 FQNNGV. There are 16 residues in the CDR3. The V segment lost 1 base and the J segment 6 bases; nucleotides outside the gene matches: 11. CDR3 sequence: CASSLVPGQASPEQYF. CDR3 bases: TGTGCCAGCAGCTTAGTGCCGGGACAGGCTTCTCCCGAGCAGTACTTC. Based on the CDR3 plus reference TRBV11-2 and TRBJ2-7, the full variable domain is EAGVAQSPRYKIIEKRQSVAFWCNPISGHATLYWYQQILGQGPKLLIQFQNNGVVDDSQLPKDRFSAERLKGVDSTLKIQPAKLEDSAVYLCASSLVPGQASPEQYFGPGTRLTVT.

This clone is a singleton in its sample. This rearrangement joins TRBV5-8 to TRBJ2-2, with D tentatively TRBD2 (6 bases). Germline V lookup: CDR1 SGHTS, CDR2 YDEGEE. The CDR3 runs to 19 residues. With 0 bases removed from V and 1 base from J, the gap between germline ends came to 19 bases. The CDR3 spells CASSLDWGGVYQNTGELFF. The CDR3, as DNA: TGTGCCAGCAGCTTGGATTGGGGCGGGGTCTACCAGAACACCGGGGAGCTGTTTTTT. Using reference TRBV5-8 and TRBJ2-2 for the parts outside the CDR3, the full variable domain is EAGVTQSPTHLIKTRGQQATLRCSPISGHTSVYWYQQALGLGLQFLLWYDEGEERNRGNFPPRFSGRQFPNYSSELNVNALELEDSALYLCASSLDWGGVYQNTGELFFGEGSRLTVL.

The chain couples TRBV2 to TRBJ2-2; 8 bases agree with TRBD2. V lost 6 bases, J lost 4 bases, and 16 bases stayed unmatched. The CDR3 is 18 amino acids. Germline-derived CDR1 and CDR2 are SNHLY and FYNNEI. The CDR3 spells CASRRKMGLVGATGELFF. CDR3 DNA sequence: TGTGCCAGCAGACGAAAGATGGGACTAGTCGGGGCCACCGGGGAGCTGTTTTTT.

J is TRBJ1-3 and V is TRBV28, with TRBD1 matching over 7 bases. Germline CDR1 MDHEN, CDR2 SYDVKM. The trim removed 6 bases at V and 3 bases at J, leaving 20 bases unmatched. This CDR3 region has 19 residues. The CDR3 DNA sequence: TGTGCCAGCAGGCGCTCCGGGACAGATTTTTTATCAGGTGGAAACACCATATATTTT. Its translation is CASRRSGTDFLSGGNTIYF.

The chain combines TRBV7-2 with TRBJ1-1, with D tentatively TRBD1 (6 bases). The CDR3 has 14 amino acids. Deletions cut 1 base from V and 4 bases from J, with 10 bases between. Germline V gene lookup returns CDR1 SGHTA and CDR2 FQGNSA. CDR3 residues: CASSLDRAGTEAFF. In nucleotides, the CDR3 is TGTGCCAGCAGCTTAGACAGGGCGGGCACTGAAGCTTTCTTT. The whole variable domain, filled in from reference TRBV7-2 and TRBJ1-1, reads GAGVSQSPSNKVTEKGKDVELRCDPISGHTALYWYRQSLGQGLEFLIYFQGNSAPDKSGLPSDRFSAERTGGSVSTLTIQRTQQEDSAVYLCASSLDRAGTEAFFGQGTRLTVV.

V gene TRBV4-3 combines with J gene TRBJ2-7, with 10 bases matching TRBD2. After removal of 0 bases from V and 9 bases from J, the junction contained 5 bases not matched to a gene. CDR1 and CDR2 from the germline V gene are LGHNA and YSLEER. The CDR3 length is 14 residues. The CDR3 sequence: CASSQELAGNAQYF. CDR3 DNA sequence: TGCGCCAGCAGCCAAGAACTAGCGGGGAACGCGCAGTACTTC.

For the CDR3, the DNA is TGTGCCAGCAGCGTGGAGGGGAACACTGAAGCTTTCTTT. Protein product: CASSVEGNTEAFF. V usage is TRBV7-9 and J usage is TRBJ1-1; D not resolved. With 5 bases removed from V and 1 base from J, the gap between germline ends came to 8 bases. Germline loops: CDR1 SEHNR, CDR2 FQNEAQ (reference sequence). CDR3 length: 13 amino acids.

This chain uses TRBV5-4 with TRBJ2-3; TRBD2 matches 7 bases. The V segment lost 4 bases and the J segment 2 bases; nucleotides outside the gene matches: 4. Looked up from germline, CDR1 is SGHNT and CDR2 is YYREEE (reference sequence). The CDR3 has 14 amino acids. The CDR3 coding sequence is TGTGCCAGCAGCCCCAGCGGGATCACAGATACGCAGTATTTT. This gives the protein CASSPSGITDTQYF.

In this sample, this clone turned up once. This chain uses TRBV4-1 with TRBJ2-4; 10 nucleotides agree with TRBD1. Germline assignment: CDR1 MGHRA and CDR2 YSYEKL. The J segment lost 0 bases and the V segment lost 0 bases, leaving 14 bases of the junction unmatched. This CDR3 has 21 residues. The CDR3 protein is CASSQDGGGTGAILAKNIQYF. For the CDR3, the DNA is TGCGCCAGCAGCCAAGATGGGGGCGGGACAGGGGCCATCCTAGCCAAAAACATTCAGTACTTC.

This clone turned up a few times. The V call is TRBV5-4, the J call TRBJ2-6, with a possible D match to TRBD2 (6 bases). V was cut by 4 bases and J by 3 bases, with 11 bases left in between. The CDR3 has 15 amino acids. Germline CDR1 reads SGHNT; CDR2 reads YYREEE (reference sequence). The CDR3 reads CASSRWGGGANVLTF. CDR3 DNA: TGTGCCAGCAGCCGGTGGGGAGGTGGGGCCAACGTCCTGACTTTC.

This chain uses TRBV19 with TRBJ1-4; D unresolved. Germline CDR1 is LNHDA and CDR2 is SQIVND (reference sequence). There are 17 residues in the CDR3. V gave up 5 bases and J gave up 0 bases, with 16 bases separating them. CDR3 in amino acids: CASSPEMVLPTNEKLFF. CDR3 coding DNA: TGTGCCAGTAGTCCCGAGATGGTGCTTCCAACTAATGAAAAACTGTTTTTT. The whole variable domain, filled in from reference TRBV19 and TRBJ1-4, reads DGGITQSPKYLFRKEGQNVTLSCEQNLNHDAMYWYRQDPGQGLRLIYYSQIVNDFQKGDIAEGYSVSREKKESFPLTVTSAQKNPTAFYLCASSPEMVLPTNEKLFFGSGTQLSVL.

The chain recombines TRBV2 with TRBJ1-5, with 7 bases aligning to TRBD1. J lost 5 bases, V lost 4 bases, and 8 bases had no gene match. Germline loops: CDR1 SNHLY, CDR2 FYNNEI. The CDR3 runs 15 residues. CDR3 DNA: TGTGCCAGCAGTGTCGGGACAGCGAGGGATCAGCCCCAGCATTTT. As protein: CASSVGTARDQPQHF.